The clone carrying this T cell receptor (beta chain) was found many times. Its antigen is not known. The sample is drawn from a study of CD8 T cells in ankylosing spondylitis. In TCRdb, the 5' RACE reads were re-called with MiXCR into one record per CDR3 protein. Of about 39,000 distinct CDR3 sequences in the sample, 10% were seen once. The V end was cut by 1 base, the J end by 5 bases, with 17 bases between. CDR3 length: 15 residues. Germline loops: CDR1 DFQATT, CDR2 SNEGSKA (reference sequence). Findings and limits, study-wide: Reports say disease-linked clones showed up significantly more in matched ankylosing spondylitis synovial fluid.

This receptor was taken from a male donor with ankylosing spondylitis or in good health (not recorded which). V is TRBV20-1 and J is TRBJ2-5, with D possibly called TRBD1 or TRBD2 (5 bases each). What was sequenced was blood, either unsorted or a sorted T cell fraction (not recorded which). The CDR3 DNA is TGCAGTGCTAGAGTCCCGGGGACGCCCGGGGAGACCCAGTACTTC. Its translation is CSARVPGTPGETQYF.